What follows describes a single T cell receptor (beta chain). Its antigen target is currently unknown. No qualities accompany the bases; no much larger clone lies one base away. Per the publication, the treatment or condition label means: 15 to 20 received Ad26.COV2.S at low or high dose, single or two shots; about 5 received placebo; per-sample allocation not given. For vaccine and placebo recipients, repertoires were sequenced using samples collected on day 63 after the first injection. In Cohort 1b, around 23 adults aged 18-55 years were enrolled at a single site in Boston, USA, between 29 July and 7 August 2020. Ad26.COV2.S was a replication-incompetent adenovirus type 26 vector expressing a prefusion-stabilized SARS-CoV-2 spike protein from the original Wuhan strain. This entry belongs to a study of Ad26.COV2.S vaccination and SARS-CoV-2 variants (dated by TCRdb to the early 2020s). Concerning the study at large: Donors in the vaccine arm were drawn from COV1001, a phase I-IIa trial of Ad26.COV2.S in healthy adults that was multicentre, randomized, double-blind and placebo-controlled. TCRbeta repertoire sequencing was used to assess the specificity and breadth of SARS-CoV-2-reactive T cell receptors after Ad26.COV2.S vaccination. Investigators remained blinded to trial group allocation during experiments and outcome assessment. Ad26.COV2.S was administered intramuscularly at 5 x 10^10 or 1 x 10^11 viral particles, either as a single shot or as two shots given 56 days apart. A total of around 32 samples were included in the TCR-sequenced set, comprising roughly 19 Ad26.COV2.S vaccine recipients, 5 placebo recipients and 8 SARS-CoV-2 convalescent individuals. Participants in the trial were split at random into five groups of five each, receiving low-dose or high-dose Ad26.COV2.S once or twice, or else placebo on both occasions. Broader findings and caveats from the paper: The authors noted that total T cell responses may have been underestimated by the TCR breadth and depth analyses. Non-spike TCR breadth was comparable between vaccine and placebo recipients, consistent with the vaccine containing only spike. After vaccination, substantial breadth of spike-specific CD8+ and CD4+ T cell responses was reported. The study lacked the statistical power to compare responses across vaccine doses or regimens. Spike-specific TCR breadth was higher in Ad26.COV2.S recipients than in placebo recipients (P = 0.0014).

The immunoSEQ Assay was the method used to sequence TCRbeta CDR3 regions. After extraction, genomic DNA underwent amplification by bias-controlled multiplex PCR, followed by high-throughput sequencing. Concerning the study's data processing: To quantify the absolute abundance of each unique TCRbeta CDR3 region, sequences were collapsed and filtered. T cell fraction was estimated by normalizing TCRbeta template counts to usable DNA, with usable DNA measured through amplification of reference genes found in all nucleated cells. Repertoire TCRs were annotated as SARS-CoV-2-specific when V gene, CDR3 amino acid sequence and J gene were exactly matched to a known reactive TCR set. The reference SARS-CoV-2 TCR set was derived from MIRA and filtered for enrichment in COVID-19-positive ImmuneCODE repertoires, a step that removed public or cross-reactive TCRs. Drawing on the MIRA antigens, annotated TCRs were analysed further at the level of specific ORF or position within ORF. Depth was the summed frequency of annotated unique rearrangements, while breadth was defined as annotated unique rearrangements over total unique productive rearrangements. Two-sided Wilcoxon rank-sum tests were applied when comparing TCR breadth between groups. TCRdb stores this immuneACCESS table with in-frame sequences only. Part of the clones is absent; in the studies checked, under half of the shortfall reflects unresolved V genes, and no reason is known for the rest. The DNA gave D and trimming, while V, J and clone size come from that table. The sample table contains around 270,000 clones; only one count was recorded for around 90% of them. The ten largest clones capture about 2.7% of the sample.

The receptor was isolated from a person between 18 and 60 years old who received the Ad26.COV2.S COVID-19 vaccine or a placebo. The specimen was peripheral blood, collected in a trial of Ad26.COV2.S vaccine versus placebo.

Here the CDR3 is given as CASSLGGPAYNEQFF. At the DNA level, the sequence is TGTGCCAGCAGCTTGGGGGGGCCCGCCTACAATGAGCAGTTCTTC. The sequence links TRBV7-9 to TRBJ2-1; perhaps TRBD2 is the D gene, with 7 bases matching. V is reduced by 3 bases and J by 2 bases, leaving a spacing of 11 bases between them. The CDR3 starts with the cysteine, ends with the phenylalanine, and has 15 residues. Solely the CDR3 DNA is kept, with 45 bases framed from the first base. Based on the germline V gene (reference sequence), the CDR1 and CDR2 sequences are SEHNR and FQNEAQ.